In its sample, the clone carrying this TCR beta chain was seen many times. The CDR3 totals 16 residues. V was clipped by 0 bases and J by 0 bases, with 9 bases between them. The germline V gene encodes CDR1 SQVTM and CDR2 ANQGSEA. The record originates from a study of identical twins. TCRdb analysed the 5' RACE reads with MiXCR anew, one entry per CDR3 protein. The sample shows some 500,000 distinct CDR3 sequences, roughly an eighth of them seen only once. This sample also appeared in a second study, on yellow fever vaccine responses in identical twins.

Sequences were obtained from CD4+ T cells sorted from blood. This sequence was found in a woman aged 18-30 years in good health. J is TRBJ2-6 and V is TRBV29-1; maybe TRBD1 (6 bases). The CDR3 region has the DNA TGCAGCGTTGAAGATAACAGGGCCTCTGGGGCCAACGTCCTGACTTTC. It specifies CSVEDNRASGANVLTF.